This TCR beta chain came from a study of T-cell memory formation after mild COVID-19. TCRalpha and TCRbeta libraries used 5'RACE with constant-segment primers and UMIs. TCRdb processed the 5' RACE reads anew with MiXCR; each CDR3 protein has one entry. The table shows under 250,000 distinct CDR3 sequences, with just over 15% occurring only once. The ends were cut back, 2 bases at V and 2 bases at J, with 12 bases in the middle. CDR3 size: 15 residues. Per the germline V gene, CDR1 is KGHSH and CDR2 is LQKENI. The chain employs TRBV18 and TRBJ1-2; a possible D gene is TRBD1 (6 bases). The receptor comes from an adult woman who had mild COVID-19 (a few samples of this study predate the infection). Cell type and time point are not known. What was sequenced was PBMCs or a T cell subset sorted from them (not recorded which). Here the CDR3 DNA reads TGTGCCAGCTCACCATCTCCGGGGACAAACTATGGCTACACCTTC. Residues: CASSPSPGTNYGYTF. Complete variable domain (other parts from reference TRBV18 and TRBJ1-2): NAGVMQNPRHLVRRRGQEARLRCSPMKGHSHVYWYRQLPEEGLKFMVYLQKENIIDESGMPKERFSAEFPKEGPSILRIQQVVRGDSAAYFCASSPSPGTNYGYTFGSGTRLTVV.